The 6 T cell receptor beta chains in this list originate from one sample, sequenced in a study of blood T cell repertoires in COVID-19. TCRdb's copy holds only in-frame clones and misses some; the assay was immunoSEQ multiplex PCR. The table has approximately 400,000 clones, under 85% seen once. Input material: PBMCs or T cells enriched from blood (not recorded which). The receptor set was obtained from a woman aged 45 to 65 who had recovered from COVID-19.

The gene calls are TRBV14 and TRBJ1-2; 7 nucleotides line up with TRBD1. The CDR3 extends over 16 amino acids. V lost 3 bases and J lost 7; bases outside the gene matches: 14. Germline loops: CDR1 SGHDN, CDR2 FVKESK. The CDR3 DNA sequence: TGTGCCAGCAGCCACGGACCGACAGGGCGGCTGGGTGGCTACACCTTC. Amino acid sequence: CASSHGPTGRLGGYTF.

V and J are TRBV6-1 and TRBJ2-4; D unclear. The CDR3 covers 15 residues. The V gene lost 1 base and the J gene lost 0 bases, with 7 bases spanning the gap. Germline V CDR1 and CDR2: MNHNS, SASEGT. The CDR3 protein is CASSEGPRAKNIQYF. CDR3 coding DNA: TGTGCCAGCAGTGAAGGTCCTCGAGCCAAAAACATTCAGTACTTC.

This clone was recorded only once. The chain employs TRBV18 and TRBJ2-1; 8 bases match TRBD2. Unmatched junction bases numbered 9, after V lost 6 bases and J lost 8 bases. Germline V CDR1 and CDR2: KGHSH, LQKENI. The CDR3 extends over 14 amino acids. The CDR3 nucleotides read TGTGCCAGCTCCTCAGCGGGGGAAAGCCATGAGCAGTTCTTC. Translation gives CASSSAGESHEQFF.

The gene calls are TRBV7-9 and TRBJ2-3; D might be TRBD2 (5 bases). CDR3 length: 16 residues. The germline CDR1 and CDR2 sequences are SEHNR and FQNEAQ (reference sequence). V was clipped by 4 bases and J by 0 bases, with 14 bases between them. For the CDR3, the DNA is TGTGCCAGCAGCTCCCGTGAGGAGCGGAGCACAGATACGCAGTATTTT. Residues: CASSSREERSTDTQYF. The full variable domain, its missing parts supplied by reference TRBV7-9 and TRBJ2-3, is DTGVSQNPRHKITKRGQNVTFRCDPISEHNRLYWYRQTLGQGPEFLTYFQNEAQLEKSRLLSDRFSAERPKGSFSTLEIQRTEQGDSAMYLCASSSREERSTDTQYFGPGTRLTVL.

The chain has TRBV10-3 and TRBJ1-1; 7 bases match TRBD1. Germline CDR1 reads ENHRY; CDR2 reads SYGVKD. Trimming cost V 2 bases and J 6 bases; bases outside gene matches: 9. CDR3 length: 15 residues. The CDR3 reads CAISEGRQGWAEAFF. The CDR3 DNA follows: TGTGCCATCAGTGAGGGTCGACAGGGATGGGCTGAAGCTTTCTTT.

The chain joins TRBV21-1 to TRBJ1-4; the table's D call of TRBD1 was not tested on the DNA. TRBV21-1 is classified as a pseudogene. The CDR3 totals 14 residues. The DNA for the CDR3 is TGTGCCAGCAGGAACCCCGGGGACACGGGGAAACTGTTTTTT. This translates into CASRNPGDTGKLFF.